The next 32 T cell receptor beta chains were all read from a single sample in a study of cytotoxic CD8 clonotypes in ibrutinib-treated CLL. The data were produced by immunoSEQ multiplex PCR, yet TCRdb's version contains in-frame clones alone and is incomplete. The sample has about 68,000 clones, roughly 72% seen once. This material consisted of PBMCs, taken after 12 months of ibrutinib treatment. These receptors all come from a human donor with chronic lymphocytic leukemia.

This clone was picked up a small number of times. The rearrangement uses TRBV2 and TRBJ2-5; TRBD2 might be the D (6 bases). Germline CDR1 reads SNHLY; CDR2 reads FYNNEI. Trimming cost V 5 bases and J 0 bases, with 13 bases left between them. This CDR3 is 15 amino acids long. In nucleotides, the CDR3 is TGTGCCAGCAGTCTCGCTAGCGTCTACCAAGAGACCCAGTACTTC. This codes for CASSLASVYQETQYF.

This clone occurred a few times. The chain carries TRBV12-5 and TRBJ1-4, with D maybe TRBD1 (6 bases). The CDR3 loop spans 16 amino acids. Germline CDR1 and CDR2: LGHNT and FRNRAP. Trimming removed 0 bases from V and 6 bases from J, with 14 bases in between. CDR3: CASGLVKGGKDEKLFF. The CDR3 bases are TGTGCTAGTGGTTTGGTGAAAGGGGGAAAAGATGAAAAACTGTTTTTT.

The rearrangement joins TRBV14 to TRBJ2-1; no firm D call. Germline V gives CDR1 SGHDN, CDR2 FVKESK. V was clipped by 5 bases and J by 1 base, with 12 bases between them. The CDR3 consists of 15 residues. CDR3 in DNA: TGTGCCAGCAGCGGTTTGGCAGATTCCTACAATGAGCAGTTCTTC. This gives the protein CASSGLADSYNEQFF.

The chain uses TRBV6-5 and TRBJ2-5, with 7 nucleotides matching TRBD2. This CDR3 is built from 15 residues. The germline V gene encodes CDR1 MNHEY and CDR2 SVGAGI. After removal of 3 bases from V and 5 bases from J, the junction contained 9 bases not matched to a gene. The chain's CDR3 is CASSYPGGGGETQYF. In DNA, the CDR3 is TGTGCCAGCAGTTATCCGGGGGGTGGAGGGGAGACCCAGTACTTC.

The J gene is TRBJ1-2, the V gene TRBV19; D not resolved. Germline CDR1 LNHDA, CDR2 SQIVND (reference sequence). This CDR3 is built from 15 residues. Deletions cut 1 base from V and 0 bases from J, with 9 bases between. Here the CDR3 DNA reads TGTGCCAGTAGTATAGCCCGGGCCGCTAACTATGGCTACACCTTC. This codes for CASSIARAANYGYTF. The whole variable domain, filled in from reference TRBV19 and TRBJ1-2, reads DGGITQSPKYLFRKEGQNVTLSCEQNLNHDAMYWYRQDPGQGLRLIYYSQIVNDFQKGDIAEGYSVSREKKESFPLTVTSAQKNPTAFYLCASSIARAANYGYTFGSGTRLTVV.

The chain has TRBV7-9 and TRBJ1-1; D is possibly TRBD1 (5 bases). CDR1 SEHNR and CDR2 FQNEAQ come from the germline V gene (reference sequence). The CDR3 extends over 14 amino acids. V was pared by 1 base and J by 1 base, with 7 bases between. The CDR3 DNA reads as TGTGCCAGCAGCTTAGTCGGGGGGAACACTGAAGCTTTCTTT. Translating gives CASSLVGGNTEAFF.

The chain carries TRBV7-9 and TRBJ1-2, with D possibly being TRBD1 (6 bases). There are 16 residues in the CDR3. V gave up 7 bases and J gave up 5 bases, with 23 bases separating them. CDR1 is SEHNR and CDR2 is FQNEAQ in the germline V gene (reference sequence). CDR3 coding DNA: TGTGCCAGCAACATGGTAGGGGGTACGAAACAGTATGGCTACACCTTC. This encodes CASNMVGGTKQYGYTF.

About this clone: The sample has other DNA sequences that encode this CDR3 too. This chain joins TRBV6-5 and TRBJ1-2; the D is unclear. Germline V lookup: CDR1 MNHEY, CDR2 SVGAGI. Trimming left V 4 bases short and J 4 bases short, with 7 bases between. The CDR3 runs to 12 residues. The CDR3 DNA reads TGTGCCAGCAGTTCAGGTAGCTATGGCTACACCTTC. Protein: CASSSGSYGYTF.

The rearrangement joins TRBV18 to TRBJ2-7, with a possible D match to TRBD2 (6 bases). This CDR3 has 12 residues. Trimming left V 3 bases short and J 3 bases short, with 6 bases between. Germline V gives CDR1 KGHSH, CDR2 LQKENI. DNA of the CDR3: TGTGCCAGCTCACCGGACTACTACGAGCAGTACTTC. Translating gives CASSPDYYEQYF.

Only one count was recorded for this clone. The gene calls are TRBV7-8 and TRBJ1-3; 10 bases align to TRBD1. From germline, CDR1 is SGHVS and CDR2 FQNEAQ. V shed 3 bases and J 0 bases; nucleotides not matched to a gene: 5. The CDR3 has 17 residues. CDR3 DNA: TGTGCCAGCAGCTTCCCCGGGACAGGGGTCTCTGGAAACACCATATATTTT. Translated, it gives CASSFPGTGVSGNTIYF.

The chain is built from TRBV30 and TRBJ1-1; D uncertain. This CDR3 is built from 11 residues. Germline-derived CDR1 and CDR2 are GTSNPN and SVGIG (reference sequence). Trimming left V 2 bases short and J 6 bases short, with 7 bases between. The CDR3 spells CAWSPRAEAFF. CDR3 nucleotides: TGTGCCTGGAGTCCCCGGGCTGAAGCTTTCTTT.

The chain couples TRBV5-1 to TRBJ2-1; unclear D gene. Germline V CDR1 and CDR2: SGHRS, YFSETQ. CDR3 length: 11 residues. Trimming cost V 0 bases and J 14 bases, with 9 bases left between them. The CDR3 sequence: CASSLDGQEFF. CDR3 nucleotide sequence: TGCGCCAGCAGCTTGGACGGGCAGGAGTTCTTC.

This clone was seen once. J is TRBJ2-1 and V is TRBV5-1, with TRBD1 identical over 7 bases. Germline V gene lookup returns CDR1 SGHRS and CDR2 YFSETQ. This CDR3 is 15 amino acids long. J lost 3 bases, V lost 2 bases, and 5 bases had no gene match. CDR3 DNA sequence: TGCGCCAGCAGCTTAGACGACAGGGTCTACAATGAGCAGTTCTTC. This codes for CASSLDDRVYNEQFF.

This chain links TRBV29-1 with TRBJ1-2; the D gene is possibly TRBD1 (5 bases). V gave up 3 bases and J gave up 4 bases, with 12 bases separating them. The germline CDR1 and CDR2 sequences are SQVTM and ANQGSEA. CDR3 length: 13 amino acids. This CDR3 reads CSVDRVRSYGYTF. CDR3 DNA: TGCAGCGTTGACAGGGTCAGATCCTATGGCTACACCTTC.

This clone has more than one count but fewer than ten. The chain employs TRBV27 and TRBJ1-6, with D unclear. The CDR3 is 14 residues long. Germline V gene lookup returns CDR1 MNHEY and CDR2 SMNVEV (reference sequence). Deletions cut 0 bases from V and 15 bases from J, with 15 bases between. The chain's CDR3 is CASSLSGFNPVLHF. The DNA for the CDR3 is TGTGCCAGCAGTTTATCGGGATTCAACCCGGTCCTCCACTTT.

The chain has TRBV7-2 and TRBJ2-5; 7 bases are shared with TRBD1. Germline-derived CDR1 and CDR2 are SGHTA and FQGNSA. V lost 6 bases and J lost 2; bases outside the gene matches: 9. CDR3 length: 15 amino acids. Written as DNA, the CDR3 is TGTGCCAGCAGATCTCCCTCGACAGGGCAAGAGACCCAGTACTTC. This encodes CASRSPSTGQETQYF.

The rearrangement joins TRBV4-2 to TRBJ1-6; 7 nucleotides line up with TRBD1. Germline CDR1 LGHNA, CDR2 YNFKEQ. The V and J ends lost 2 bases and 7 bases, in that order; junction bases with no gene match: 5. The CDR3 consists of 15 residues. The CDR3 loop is CASSQPGQQNSPLHF. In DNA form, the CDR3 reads TGTGCCAGCAGCCAACCGGGACAGCAGAATTCACCCCTCCACTTT.

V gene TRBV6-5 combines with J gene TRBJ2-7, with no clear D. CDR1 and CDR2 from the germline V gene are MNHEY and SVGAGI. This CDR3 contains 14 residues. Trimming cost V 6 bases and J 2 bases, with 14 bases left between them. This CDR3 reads CASRRTLGAYEQYF. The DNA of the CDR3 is TGTGCCAGCAGACGAACCTTAGGAGCCTACGAGCAGTACTTC.

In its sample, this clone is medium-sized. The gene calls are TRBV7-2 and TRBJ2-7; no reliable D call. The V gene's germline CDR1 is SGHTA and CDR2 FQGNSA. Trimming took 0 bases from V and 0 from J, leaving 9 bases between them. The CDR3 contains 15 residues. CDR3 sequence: CASSLAHQTSYEQYF. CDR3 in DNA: TGTGCCAGCAGCTTAGCGCACCAGACCTCCTACGAGCAGTACTTC.

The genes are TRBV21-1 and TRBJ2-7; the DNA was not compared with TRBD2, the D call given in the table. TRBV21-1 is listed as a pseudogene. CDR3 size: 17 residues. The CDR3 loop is CASSAGLAERNRYEQYF. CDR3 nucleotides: TGTGCCAGCAGCGCGGGACTAGCGGAACGAAACCGGTACGAGCAGTACTTC.

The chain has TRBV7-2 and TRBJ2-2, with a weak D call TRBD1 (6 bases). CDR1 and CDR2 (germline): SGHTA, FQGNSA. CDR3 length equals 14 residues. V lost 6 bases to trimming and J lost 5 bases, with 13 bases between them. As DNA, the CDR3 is TGTGCCAGCAGTCCCTTGCAGGGGACCGGGGAGCTGTTTTTT. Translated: CASSPLQGTGELFF.

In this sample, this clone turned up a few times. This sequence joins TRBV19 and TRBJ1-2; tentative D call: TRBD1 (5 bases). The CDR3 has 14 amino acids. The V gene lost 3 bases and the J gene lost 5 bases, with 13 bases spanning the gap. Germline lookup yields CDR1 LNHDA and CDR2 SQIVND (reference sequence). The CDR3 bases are TGTGCCAGTAGTATTGGCGCTGAGGGGTATGGCTACACCTTC. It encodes CASSIGAEGYGYTF.

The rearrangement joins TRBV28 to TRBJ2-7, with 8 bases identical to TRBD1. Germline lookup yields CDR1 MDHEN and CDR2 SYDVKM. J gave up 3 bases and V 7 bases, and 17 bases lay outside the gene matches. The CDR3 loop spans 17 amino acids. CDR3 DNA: TGTGCCAGCAATACTCTCATTAGACAGGGGTTAATCTACGAGCAGTACTTC. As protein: CASNTLIRQGLIYEQYF.

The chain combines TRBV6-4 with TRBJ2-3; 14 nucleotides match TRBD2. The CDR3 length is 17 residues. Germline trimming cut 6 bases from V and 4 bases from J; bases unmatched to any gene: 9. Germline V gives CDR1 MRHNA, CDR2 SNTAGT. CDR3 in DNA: TGTGCCAGCAGCCCCGGACTAGCGGGGGGCCAGGCAGATACGCAGTATTTT. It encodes CASSPGLAGGQADTQYF.

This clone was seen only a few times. DNA of the CDR3: TGTGCCAGTAGTCTCCGAGGGGAGAACACTGAAGCTTTCTTT. The encoded protein is CASSLRGENTEAFF. J is TRBJ1-1 and V is TRBV19; possibly TRBD1 for D (5 bases). Per germline, CDR1 LNHDA and CDR2 SQIVND (reference sequence). V was trimmed by 5 bases and J by 1 base, leaving 11 bases between them. The CDR3 totals 14 residues.

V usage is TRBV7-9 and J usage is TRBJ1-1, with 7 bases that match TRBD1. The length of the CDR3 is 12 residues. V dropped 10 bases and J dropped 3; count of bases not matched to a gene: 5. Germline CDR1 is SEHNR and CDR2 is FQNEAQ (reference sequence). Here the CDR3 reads CATYTGDTEAFF. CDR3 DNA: TGTGCCACCTACACAGGGGACACTGAAGCTTTCTTT. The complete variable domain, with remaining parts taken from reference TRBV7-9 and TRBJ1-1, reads DTGVSQNPRHKITKRGQNVTFRCDPISEHNRLYWYRQTLGQGPEFLTYFQNEAQLEKSRLLSDRFSAERPKGSFSTLEIQRTEQGDSAMYLCATYTGDTEAFFGQGTRLTVV.

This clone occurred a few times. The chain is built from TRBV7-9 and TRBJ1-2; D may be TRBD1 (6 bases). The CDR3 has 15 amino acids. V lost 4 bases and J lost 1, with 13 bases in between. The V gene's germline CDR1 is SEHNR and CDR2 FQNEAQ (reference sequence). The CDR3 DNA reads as TGTGCCAGCAGCTCCAGAGACAGGAGTAACTATGGCTACACCTTC. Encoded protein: CASSSRDRSNYGYTF.

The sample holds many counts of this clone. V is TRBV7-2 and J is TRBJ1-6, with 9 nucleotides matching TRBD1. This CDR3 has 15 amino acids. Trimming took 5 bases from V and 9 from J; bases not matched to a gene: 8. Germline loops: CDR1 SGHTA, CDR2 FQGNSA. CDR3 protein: CASSPRTGVGSPLHF. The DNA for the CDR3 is TGTGCCAGCAGCCCGAGGACAGGGGTGGGTTCACCCCTCCACTTT.

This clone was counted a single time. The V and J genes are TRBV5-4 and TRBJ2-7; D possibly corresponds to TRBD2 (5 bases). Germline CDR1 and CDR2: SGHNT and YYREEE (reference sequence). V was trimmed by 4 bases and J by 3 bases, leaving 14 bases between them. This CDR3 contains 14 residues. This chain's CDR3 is CASSPRGPSYEQYF. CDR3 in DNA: TGTGCCAGCAGCCCTAGAGGGCCCAGCTACGAGCAGTACTTC.

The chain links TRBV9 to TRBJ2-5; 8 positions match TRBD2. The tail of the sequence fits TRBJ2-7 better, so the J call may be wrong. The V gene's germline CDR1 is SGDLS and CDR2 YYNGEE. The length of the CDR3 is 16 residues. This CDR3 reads CASSVSGSGTPYEQYF. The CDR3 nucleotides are TGTGCCAGCAGCGTCTCGGGTAGCGGGACCCCCTACGAGCAGTACTTC.

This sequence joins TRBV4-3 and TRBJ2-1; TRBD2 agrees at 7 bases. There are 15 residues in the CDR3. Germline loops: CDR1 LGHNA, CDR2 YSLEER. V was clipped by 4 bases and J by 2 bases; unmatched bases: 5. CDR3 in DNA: TGCGCCAGCAGCCCACTAGCGCAGACCTACAATGAGCAGTTCTTC. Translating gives CASSPLAQTYNEQFF.

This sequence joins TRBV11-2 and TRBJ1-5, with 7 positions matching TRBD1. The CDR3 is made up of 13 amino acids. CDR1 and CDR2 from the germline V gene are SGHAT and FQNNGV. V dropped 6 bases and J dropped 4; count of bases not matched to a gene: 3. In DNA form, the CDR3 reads TGTGCCAGCAGTTTACAGGGGAATCAGCCCCAGCATTTT. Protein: CASSLQGNQPQHF.